The rows below give T cell receptor beta chains drawn from one sample of a study of blood T cell repertoires in COVID-19. The method was immunoSEQ multiplex PCR; TCRdb's version includes in-frame clones alone and lacks a portion of them. The data contain under 85,000 clones, about four fifths of them singletons. Material: peripheral blood. All receptors derive from a human donor in a cohort sampled during active COVID-19. CDR3s include the opening cysteine and the closing phenylalanine or tryptophan.

cdr3_aa	v_call	j_call
CASSTGVPNEQFF	TRBV28	TRBJ2-1
CSAPYWNEQFF	TRBV20-1	TRBJ2-1
CASSPAGFQETQYF	TRBV7-2	TRBJ2-5
CATSDLPSDTQYF	TRBV24-1	TRBJ2-3
CASSKRSSYEQYF	TRBV3-1/TRBV3-2	TRBJ2-7
CASSLKGQTTDTQYF	TRBV4-2	TRBJ2-3
CASSPADSSNQPQHF	TRBV7-9	TRBJ1-5
CASSSGGETQYF	TRBV3-1/TRBV3-2	TRBJ2-5
CASSLEPAGGQETQYF	TRBV7-2	TRBJ2-5
CASSPGDSRYEQYF	TRBV7-8	TRBJ2-7
CASSLSGRPEAFF	TRBV28	TRBJ1-1
CASRARGTTTEAFF	TRBV2	TRBJ1-1
CATSSPQYGASGNTIYF	TRBV15	TRBJ1-3
CASSAYNQPQHF	TRBV2	TRBJ1-5
CASSPVLGHYEQYF	TRBV5-1	TRBJ2-7
CASSPGGQYYFGNTIYF	TRBV5-1	TRBJ1-3
CASSLSLRTGGYYEQYF	TRBV7-4	TRBJ2-7